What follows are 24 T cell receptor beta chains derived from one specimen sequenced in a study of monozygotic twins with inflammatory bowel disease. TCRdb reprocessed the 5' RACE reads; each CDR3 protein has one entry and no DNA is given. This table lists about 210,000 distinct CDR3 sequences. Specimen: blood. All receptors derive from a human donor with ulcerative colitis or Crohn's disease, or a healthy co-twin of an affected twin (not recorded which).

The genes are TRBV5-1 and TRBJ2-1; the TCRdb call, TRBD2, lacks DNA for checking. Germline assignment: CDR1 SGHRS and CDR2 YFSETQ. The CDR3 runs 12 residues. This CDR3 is CASSSGGNEQFF.

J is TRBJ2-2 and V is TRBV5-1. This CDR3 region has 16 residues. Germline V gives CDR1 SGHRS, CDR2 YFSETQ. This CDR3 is CASSLAGSVNTGELFF.

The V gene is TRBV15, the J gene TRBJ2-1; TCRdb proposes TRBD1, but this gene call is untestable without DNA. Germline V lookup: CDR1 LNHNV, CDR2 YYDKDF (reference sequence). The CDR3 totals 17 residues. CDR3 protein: CATSRAHGTGGYNEQFF.

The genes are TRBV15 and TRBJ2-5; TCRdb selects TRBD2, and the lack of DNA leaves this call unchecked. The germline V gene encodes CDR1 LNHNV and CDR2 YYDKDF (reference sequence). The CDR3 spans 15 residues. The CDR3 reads CATSPRLAGGTTQYF. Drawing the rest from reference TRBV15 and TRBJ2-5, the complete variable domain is DAMVIQNPRYQVTQFGKPVTLSCSQTLNHNVMYWYQQKSSQAPKLLFHYYDKDFNNEADTPDNFQSRRPNTSFCFLDIRSPGLGDTAMYLCATSPRLAGGTTQYFGPGTRLLVL.

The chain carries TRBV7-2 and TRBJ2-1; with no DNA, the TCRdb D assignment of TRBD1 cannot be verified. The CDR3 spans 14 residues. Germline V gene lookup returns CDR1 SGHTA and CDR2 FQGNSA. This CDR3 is CASSLGAGVNEQFF.

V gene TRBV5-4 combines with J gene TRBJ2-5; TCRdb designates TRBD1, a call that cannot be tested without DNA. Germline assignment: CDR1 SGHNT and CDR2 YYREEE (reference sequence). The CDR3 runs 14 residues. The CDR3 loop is CASSSGTSQETQYF.

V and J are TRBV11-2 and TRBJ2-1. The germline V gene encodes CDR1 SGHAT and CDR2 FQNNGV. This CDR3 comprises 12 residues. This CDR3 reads CASSPDYNEQFF.

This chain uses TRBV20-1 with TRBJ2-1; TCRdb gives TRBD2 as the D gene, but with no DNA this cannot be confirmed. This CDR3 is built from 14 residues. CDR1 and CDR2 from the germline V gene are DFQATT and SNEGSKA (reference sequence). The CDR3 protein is CSAREASGAREQFF.

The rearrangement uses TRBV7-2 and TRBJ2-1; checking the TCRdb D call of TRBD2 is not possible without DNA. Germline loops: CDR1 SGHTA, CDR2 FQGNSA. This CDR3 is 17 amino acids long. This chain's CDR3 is CASSLAPSGRIVNEQFF.

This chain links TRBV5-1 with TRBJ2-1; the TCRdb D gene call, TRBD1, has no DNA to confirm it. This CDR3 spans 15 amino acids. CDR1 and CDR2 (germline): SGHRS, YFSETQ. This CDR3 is CASSSGQGGNNEQFF.

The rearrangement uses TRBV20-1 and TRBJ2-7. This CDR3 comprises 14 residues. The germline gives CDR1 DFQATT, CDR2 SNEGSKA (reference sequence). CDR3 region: CSARSQGNSYEQYF.

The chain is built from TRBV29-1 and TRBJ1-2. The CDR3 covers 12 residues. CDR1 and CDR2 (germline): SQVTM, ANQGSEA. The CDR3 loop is CSVDEGDYGYTF.

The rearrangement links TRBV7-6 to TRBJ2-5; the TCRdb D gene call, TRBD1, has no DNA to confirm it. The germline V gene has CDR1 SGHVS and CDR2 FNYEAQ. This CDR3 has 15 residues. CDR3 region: CASSLGAGERETQYF.

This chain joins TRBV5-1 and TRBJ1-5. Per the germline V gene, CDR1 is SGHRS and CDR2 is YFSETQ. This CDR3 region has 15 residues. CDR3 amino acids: CASSALGGEAQPQHF.

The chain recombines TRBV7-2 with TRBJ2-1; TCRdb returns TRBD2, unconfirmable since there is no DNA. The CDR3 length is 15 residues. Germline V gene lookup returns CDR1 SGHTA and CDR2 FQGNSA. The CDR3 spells CASSLGLTSGNEQFF.

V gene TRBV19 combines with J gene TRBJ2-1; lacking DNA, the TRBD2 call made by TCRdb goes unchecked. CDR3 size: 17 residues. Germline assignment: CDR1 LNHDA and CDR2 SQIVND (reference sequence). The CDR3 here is CASSIARGVAGYNEQFF.

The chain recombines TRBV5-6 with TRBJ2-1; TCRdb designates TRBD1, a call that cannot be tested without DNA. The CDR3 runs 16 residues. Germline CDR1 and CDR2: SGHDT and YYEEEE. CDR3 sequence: CASSHPVVVSYNEQFF.

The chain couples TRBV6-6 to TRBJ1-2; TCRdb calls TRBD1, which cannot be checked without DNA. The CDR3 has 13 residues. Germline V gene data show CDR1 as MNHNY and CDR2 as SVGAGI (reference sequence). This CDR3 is CASLLGGNYGYTF.

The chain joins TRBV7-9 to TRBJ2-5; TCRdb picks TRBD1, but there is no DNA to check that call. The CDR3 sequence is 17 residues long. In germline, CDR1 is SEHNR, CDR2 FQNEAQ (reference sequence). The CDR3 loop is CASSFLSTGRDRETQYF.

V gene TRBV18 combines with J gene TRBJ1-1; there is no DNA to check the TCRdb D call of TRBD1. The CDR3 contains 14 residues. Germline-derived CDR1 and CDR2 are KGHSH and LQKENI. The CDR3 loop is CASSPSFGGTEAFF.

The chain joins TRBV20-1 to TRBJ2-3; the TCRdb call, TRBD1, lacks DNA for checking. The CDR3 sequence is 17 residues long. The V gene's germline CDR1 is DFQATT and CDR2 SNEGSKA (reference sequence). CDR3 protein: CSFAQTGGRWSTDTQYF.

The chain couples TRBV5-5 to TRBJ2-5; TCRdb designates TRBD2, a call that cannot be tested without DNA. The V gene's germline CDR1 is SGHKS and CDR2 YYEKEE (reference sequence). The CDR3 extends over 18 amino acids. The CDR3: CASSLAISASGILETQYF.

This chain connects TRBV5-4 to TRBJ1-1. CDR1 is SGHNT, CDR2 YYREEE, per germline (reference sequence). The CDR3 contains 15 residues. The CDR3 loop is CASNGGAAGYTEAFF.

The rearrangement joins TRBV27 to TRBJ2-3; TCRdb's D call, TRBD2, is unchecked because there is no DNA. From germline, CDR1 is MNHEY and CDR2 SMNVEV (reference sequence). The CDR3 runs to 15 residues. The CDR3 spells CASSYSGEYVDTQYF.